This T cell receptor beta chain was recovered during a study of type 1 regulatory T cells. Study-wide background: This in vitro CD4 product, T-allo10, is enriched for Tr1 cells and alloantigen-specific.

The V end lost 1 base, the J end lost 3 bases, and 9 bases lay between the germline ends. The CDR3 is made up of 15 amino acids. Germline V gives CDR1 SGHTA, CDR2 FQGNSA. One entry per CDR3 protein, called by TCRdb with MiXCR from the reads. The table has 70,000 or so distinct CDR3 sequences, roughly 20% seen once. This clonotype was found a few times. Its antigen is as yet unknown. Points from the study as a whole: Type 1 regulatory T cells had a more restricted TCR repertoire than non-type 1 regulatory T cells.

The origin of this receptor is a human donor in good health. Material: cultured type 1 regulatory T (Tr1) cells, either the whole culture or a sorted fraction (not recorded which). The V and J genes are TRBV7-2 and TRBJ2-2; D is possibly TRBD1 (5 bases). In DNA form, the CDR3 reads TGTGCCAGCAGCTTAGTGGGGCTAGACACCGGGGAGCTGTTTTTT. This sequence encodes CASSLVGLDTGELFF. The variable domain in full, completed from reference TRBV7-2 and TRBJ2-2, reads GAGVSQSPSNKVTEKGKDVELRCDPISGHTALYWYRQSLGQGLEFLIYFQGNSAPDKSGLPSDRFSAERTGGSVSTLTIQRTQQEDSAVYLCASSLVGLDTGELFFGEGSRLTVL.